This T cell receptor (beta chain) stems from a study of T cell responses to AZD1222 COVID-19 vaccine. As concerns this clone: Antigen specificity is unknown.

Findings and caveats of the study: In a largely white British group with more females than males, clonal diversity was possibly underestimated. When two AZD1222 doses had been given, Spike-specific TCR breadth and depth rose.

Data came from immunoSEQ multiplex PCR; TCRdb stores just in-frame clones and leaves some out. Of around 99,000 clones in the sample, 92% were seen once. The source was peripheral blood, collected 28 days after the second AZD1222 dose. The TCR comes from an adult who received the AZD1222 COVID-19 vaccine.

CDR3: CAISEPLAGGVNEQFF. For the CDR3, the DNA is TGTGCCATCAGTGAGCCCCTAGCGGGAGGGGTAAATGAGCAGTTCTTC. This sequence joins TRBV10-3 and TRBJ2-1; 12 nucleotides agree with TRBD2. This CDR3 contains 16 residues. V lost 2 bases to trimming and J lost 7 bases; unmatched junction nucleotides: 6. Germline V lookup: CDR1 ENHRY, CDR2 SYGVKD.